The 12 T cell receptor beta chains below come from one sample, sequenced in a study of vaccination and CD4 T cells after COVID-19. Sample treatment: approximately 9-day PBMC culture with coronavirus spike peptide pools or control peptides (ViraFEST assay). CD4+ T cells that had been cultured provided DNA sequenced with the Oncomine TCR Beta short-read assay. From the PCR reads, TCRdb called clonotypes with MiXCR, one entry per CDR3 protein. The sample shows 15,000 to 20,000 distinct CDR3 sequences, 45% to 50% of them seen only once. Their cognate antigens are unknown. The sample taken for sequencing was CD4+ T cells from blood, cultured in vitro. These receptors came from a human donor who had recovered from COVID-19.

This clonotype was counted a few times. V is TRBV6-2 or TRBV6-3 and J is TRBJ1-5; D is ambiguous. V gave up 5 bases and J gave up 3 bases, with 8 bases separating them. The CDR3 contains 13 residues. Germline V CDR1 and CDR2: MNHEY, SVGEGT. The CDR3 DNA is TGTGCCAGCAGTCCTCATTACAATCAGCCCCAGCATTTT. Residues: CASSPHYNQPQHF.

This clonotype was detected a few times. V gene TRBV12-3 or TRBV12-4 combines with J gene TRBJ1-5; D ambiguous. V was trimmed by 0 bases and J by 6 bases, leaving 9 bases between them. This CDR3 spans 14 amino acids. The CDR3: CASSLAGIGQPQHF. The DNA of the CDR3 is TGTGCCAGCAGTTTAGCAGGGATTGGTCAGCCCCAGCATTTT.

This clonotype has more than one count but fewer than ten. The chain joins TRBV7-8 to TRBJ2-7; 11 bases align to TRBD2. The V gene's germline CDR1 is SGHVS and CDR2 FQNEAQ. The CDR3 spans 19 residues. The V segment lost 5 bases and the J segment 4 bases; nucleotides outside the gene matches: 19. The CDR3 DNA is TGTGCCAGCAGCCCGGGGGGATTGGTAGCGGGAGGGTATCGGTACGAGCAGTACTTC. Its translation: CASSPGGLVAGGYRYEQYF.

The V gene is TRBV4-3, the J gene TRBJ1-2; unclear D gene. V was trimmed by 3 bases and J by 4 bases, leaving 9 bases between them. Germline V gene lookup returns CDR1 LGHNA and CDR2 YSLEER. This CDR3 is 13 amino acids long. This CDR3 is CASSQRRAYGYTF. CDR3 bases: TGCGCCAGCAGCCAGAGGAGGGCCTATGGCTACACCTTC.

The chain joins TRBV5-1 to TRBJ2-5, with D unresolved. Trimming removed 3 bases from V and 5 bases from J, with 14 bases in between. Germline V CDR1 and CDR2: SGHRS, YFSETQ. The CDR3 is 14 residues long. CDR3: CASSSPTAGETQYF. Here the CDR3 DNA reads TGCGCCAGCAGCTCACCGACGGCTGGGGAGACCCAGTACTTC.

The CDR3 DNA follows: TGTGCCACCAGTGAGGACGGGGCCTACGAGCAGTACTTC. Residues: CATSEDGAYEQYF. V is TRBV24-1 and J is TRBJ2-7, with a tentative D call TRBD2 (5 bases). Deletions cut 4 bases from V and 2 bases from J, with 8 bases between. The CDR3 is made up of 13 amino acids. The germline V gene encodes CDR1 KGHDR and CDR2 SFDVKD.

The J gene is TRBJ1-1, the V gene TRBV6-5; D not resolved. The germline CDR1 and CDR2 sequences are MNHEY and SVGAGI. V gave up 0 bases and J gave up 6 bases, with 17 bases separating them. CDR3 size: 16 residues. CDR3 DNA sequence: TGTGCCAGCAGTTACTCGGGTGGGCCGGGGTTGGCTGAAGCTTTCTTT. Its protein product is CASSYSGGPGLAEAFF.

This clonotype was counted only a few times. The rearrangement joins TRBV7-9 to TRBJ1-5; D possibly corresponds to TRBD1 (5 bases). Germline V gene sequence: CDR1 SEHNR, CDR2 FQNEAQ (reference sequence). The V gene lost 5 bases and the J gene lost 5 bases, with 13 bases spanning the gap. This CDR3 spans 14 amino acids. For the CDR3, the DNA is TGTGCCAGCAGCCCCCCCAGGGTGGATCAGCCCCAGCATTTT. It is translated as CASSPPRVDQPQHF.

The chain is built from TRBV27 and TRBJ2-2; 8 bases match TRBD2. Germline trimming cut 2 bases from V and 3 bases from J; bases unmatched to any gene: 8. Germline loops: CDR1 MNHEY, CDR2 SMNVEV (reference sequence). The CDR3 loop spans 17 amino acids. CDR3 sequence (DNA): TGTGCCAGCAGTTTAGGGCCGGGGGGGGCGGACACCGGGGAGCTGTTTTTT. Translation gives CASSLGPGGADTGELFF.

The chain links TRBV12-3 or TRBV12-4 to TRBJ1-2; D is unclear. V lost 4 bases and J lost 0, with 9 bases in between. This CDR3 has 14 amino acids. This CDR3 is CASSSRGANYGYTF. For the CDR3, the DNA is TGTGCCAGCAGTTCTCGTGGGGCTAACTATGGCTACACCTTC.

This chain links TRBV11-3 with TRBJ1-1, with 7 bases matching TRBD1. The CDR3 is 16 amino acids. CDR1 is SGHNT, CDR2 YENEEA, per germline. V shed 5 bases, J shed 5 bases, and the junction held 14 bases outside the gene matches. The CDR3 DNA reads TGTGCCAGCAGCAAGACAGGGAGGCCGGAATGGACTGAAGCTTTCTTT. This gives the protein CASSKTGRPEWTEAFF.

The CDR3 reads CASSNGQGATYEQYF. DNA for the CDR3: TGTGCCAGCAGCAATGGACAGGGGGCAACCTACGAGCAGTACTTC. This chain connects TRBV5-4 to TRBJ2-7; 11 bases match TRBD1. The CDR3 covers 15 residues. Germline-derived CDR1 and CDR2 are SGHNT and YYREEE (reference sequence). V shed 4 bases, J shed 2 bases, and the junction held 5 bases outside the gene matches.